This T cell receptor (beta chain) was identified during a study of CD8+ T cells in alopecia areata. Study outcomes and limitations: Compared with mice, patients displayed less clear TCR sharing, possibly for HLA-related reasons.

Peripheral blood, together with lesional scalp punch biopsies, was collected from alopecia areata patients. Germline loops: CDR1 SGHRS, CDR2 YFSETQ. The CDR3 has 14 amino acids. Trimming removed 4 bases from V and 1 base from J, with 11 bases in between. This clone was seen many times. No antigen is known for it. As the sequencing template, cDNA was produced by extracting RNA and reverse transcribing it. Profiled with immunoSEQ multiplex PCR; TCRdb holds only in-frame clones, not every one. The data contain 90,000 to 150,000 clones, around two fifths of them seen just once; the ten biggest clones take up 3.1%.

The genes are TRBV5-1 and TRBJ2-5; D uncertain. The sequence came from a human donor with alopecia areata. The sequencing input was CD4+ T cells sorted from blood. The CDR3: CASSPTTFQETQYF. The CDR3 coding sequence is TGCGCCAGCAGCCCGACGACATTCCAAGAGACCCAGTACTTC.